These T cell receptor beta chains were read from a single sample in a study of cytomegalovirus exposure and HLA in healthy donors. Clones were sequenced by immunoSEQ multiplex PCR, and TCRdb holds only the in-frame ones, with some missing. The data show hundreds of thousands of clones, about three quarters seen once. Material: PBMCs. All receptors come from a woman aged 55 to 70 in good health and CMV-seropositive. The CDR3 runs from the conserved cysteine through the conserved F or W. Each record gives: D gene, J gene, clone size, V gene, CDR3 DNA, CDR3 protein. The D gene is left open where the match is weak. Only part of the rows carry a size: once, few, many, or a class if the clone is expanded.

. TRBJ2-7 . TRBV10-2 TGCGCCAGCGACCGGGACTTGCAATCCTACGAGCAGTACTTC CASDRDLQSYEQYF
TRBD1 TRBJ1-5 . TRBV28 TGTGCCAGCAGTTTACGCAGGGGGCTACAGCCCCAGCATTTT CASSLRRGLQPQHF
. TRBJ1-1 . TRBV5-1 TGCGCCAGCAGCTTGTTGCAGGGTTACACTGAAGCTTTCTTT CASSLLQGYTEAFF
. TRBJ1-4 . TRBV5-1 TGCGCCAGCAGCCCGACAGCGGGCGATGAAAAACTGTTTTTT CASSPTAGDEKLFF
TRBD1 TRBJ2-2 . TRBV9 TGTGCCAGCAGCGTAGGTTTAAGGGGGACAGGGGATACCGGGGAGCTGTTTTTT CASSVGLRGTGDTGELFF
TRBD2 TRBJ2-2 . TRBV9 TGTGCCAGCACCGACCAGCAGTGGGGGGCGGGGGGGCCCGGGGAGCTGTTTTTT CASTDQQWGAGGPGELFF
TRBD2 TRBJ2-4 . TRBV7-2 TGTGCCACTTCGGGGGGAATAGCCAAAAACATTCAGTACTTC CATSGGIAKNIQYF
TRBD1 TRBJ1-2 few TRBV18 TGTGCCAGCTCACCACGGGACAGCTATGGCTACACCTTC CASSPRDSYGYTF
. TRBJ2-5 . TRBV5-4 TGTGCCAGCAGCCTCAGCGGGCAAGAGACCCAGTACTTC CASSLSGQETQYF
. TRBJ1-2 . TRBV19 TGTGCCAGTAGTACCTCGCCGGCTAACTATGGCTACACCTTC CASSTSPANYGYTF
TRBD1 TRBJ1-1 few TRBV6-5 TGTGCCAGCAGTTACCACAGGGGCTCTGAAGCTTTCTTT CASSYHRGSEAFF
TRBD2 TRBJ2-7 once TRBV29-1 TGCACCGGGTGGCGGGAGGGCTACGAGCAGTACTTC CTGWREGYEQYF
TRBD2 TRBJ2-3 once TRBV5-5 TGTGCCAGCAGCTTGGATCTAGCGGGCCTTACGCAGTATTTT CASSLDLAGLTQYF
TRBD1 TRBJ1-1 . TRBV5-1 TGCGCCAGCAGCGCGGGACAGGGTATCACTGAAGCTTTCTTT CASSAGQGITEAFF
. TRBJ2-3 . TRBV30 TGTGCCTGGAGTAGGAAGGGGCACAGCACAGATACGCAGTATTTT CAWSRKGHSTDTQYF
TRBD2 TRBJ2-7 . TRBV7-6 TGTGCCAGCAGCCTCGGGAGGCTGGACGAGCAGTACTTC CASSLGRLDEQYF
. TRBJ1-1 . TRBV30 TGTGCCTGGAGTGTGAGTGGTTTTAGCACTGAAGCTTTCTTT CAWSVSGFSTEAFF
. TRBJ2-3 . TRBV7-2 TGTGCCAGCAGCATAAGCCGGGACTTGGATACGCAGTATTTT CASSISRDLDTQYF
. TRBJ1-1 . TRBV9 TGTGCCAGCAGCGTTGGGAGCCCCGGCACTGAAGCTTTCTTT CASSVGSPGTEAFF
. TRBJ1-1 . TRBV28 TGTGCCAGCAGTGGGCCGGGGACTGAAGCTTTCTTT CASSGPGTEAFF
TRBD2 TRBJ2-1 . TRBV5-1 TGCGCCAGCAGCTTGGTGACTAGCGGGATGCGCAATGAGCAGTTCTTC CASSLVTSGMRNEQFF
. TRBJ1-3 . TRBV5-1 TGCGCCAGCAGCTTGGACGGCCGACTGGATGGAAACACCATATATTTT CASSLDGRLDGNTIYF
. TRBJ1-5 . TRBV6-5 TGTGCCAGCAGCCCCTCGGATCAGCCCCAGCATTTT CASSPSDQPQHF
. TRBJ1-1 . TRBV27 TGTGCCAGCAGAAGGGGGGGTGTAATGAACACTGAAGCTTTCTTT CASRRGGVMNTEAFF
TRBD2 TRBJ2-3 . TRBV5-1 TGCGCCAGCAGCTTCCAGCGGGGGGTCACAGATACGCAGTATTTT CASSFQRGVTDTQYF
. TRBJ2-1 few TRBV4-3 TGCGCCAGCAGCCGGCTCTTAGAGGTAAATGAGCAGTTCTTC CASSRLLEVNEQFF
. TRBJ1-1 . TRBV7-9 TGTGCCAGCAGCTTAGAACAGAACACTGAAGCTTTCTTT CASSLEQNTEAFF
. TRBJ2-3 . TRBV5-1 TGCGCCAGCAGGGGACAAATAACAACAGATACGCAGTATTTT CASRGQITTDTQYF
. TRBJ2-2 . TRBV6-5 TGTGCCAGCAGTTACTCGCGGGACACCGGGGAGCTGTTTTTT CASSYSRDTGELFF
. TRBJ1-1 . TRBV5-1 TGCGCCAGCACCCTTTTTATGCAGGGCGGGAACACTGAAGCTTTCTTT CASTLFMQGGNTEAFF
TRBD1 TRBJ1-1 few TRBV5-1 TGCGCCAGCAGCTTGGTGGGGACAGGGGAAGGCACTGAAGCTTTCTTT CASSLVGTGEGTEAFF
TRBD2 TRBJ2-5 few TRBV5-1 TGCGCCAGCAGCTTGGCCATTTCGGGAGGGTTGGTAGAGACCCAGTACTTC CASSLAISGGLVETQYF
. TRBJ2-1 . TRBV9 TGTGCCAGCAGCGTGGGCAGTCCTTCCTACAATGAGCAGTTCTTC CASSVGSPSYNEQFF
TRBD2 TRBJ2-5 . TRBV19 TGTGCCAGTAGTCCCCCCGGGACTAGGAGAGAGACCCAGTACTTC CASSPPGTRRETQYF
TRBD2 TRBJ2-7 . TRBV7-9 TGTGCCAGCAGCTCGGGACTAGCGGGGGAAAAAGAGCAGTACTTC CASSSGLAGEKEQYF
. TRBJ1-2 once TRBV21-1 TGTGCCAGCATCCAGTGTACAGGGGGCTTGAACTATGGCTACACCTTC CASIQCTGGLNYGYTF
TRBD1 TRBJ2-2 . TRBV5-1 TGCGCCAGCAGCTACGGGACAGGGGGAGGCGGGGAGCTGTTTTTT CASSYGTGGGGELFF
TRBD1 TRBJ1-5 . TRBV6-6 TGTGCCAGCAGTTACAAGGGGGCCGATCAGCCCCAGCATTTT CASSYKGADQPQHF
. TRBJ1-2 . TRBV25-1 TGTGCCAGCAGTTTCCGGACGGGGAGGAGAGCCTATGGCTACACCTTC CASSFRTGRRAYGYTF
. TRBJ1-4 once TRBV7-2 TGTGCCAGCAGCTTATCTGGAGCAACTAATGAAAAACTGTTTTTT CASSLSGATNEKLFF
. TRBJ2-7 . TRBV5-1 TGCGCCAGCAGTGATAGACAGGGAGGAGAGCAGTACTTC CASSDRQGGEQYF